The rows below give T cell receptor beta chains drawn from one sample of a study of neurological immune-mediated disorders. A single record per CDR3 protein comes from TCRdb applying MiXCR to the 5' RACE reads. The profile shows more than 30,000 distinct CDR3 sequences, about an eighth of them singletons. Sequencing input: CD4+ T cells from blood. The source is a female donor with HTLV-1-associated myelopathy (HAM/TSP). CDR3s include the opening cysteine and the closing phenylalanine or tryptophan. Fields, in order: clone size, J gene, V gene, D gene, CDR3 protein, CDR3 DNA. D genes are given only for firm matches. The size field is filled for only some rows; it gives once, few, many or a size class.

>many|TRBJ2-5|TRBV5-6|TRBD2
CASSFYSGALRETQYF
TGTGCCAGCAGCTTCTATAGCGGGGCACTGCGGGAGACCCAGTACTTC
>many|TRBJ2-3|TRBV20-1|TRBD1
CSARKGAQTDTQYF
TGCAGTGCTAGAAAGGGGGCGCAAACAGATACGCAGTATTTT
>few|TRBJ1-2|TRBV19|NA
CASSFGGPHYGYTF
TGTGCCAGTTCGTTCGGGGGGCCCCACTATGGCTACACCTTC
>many|TRBJ1-2|TRBV5-1|NA
CASSLEAYWNGYTF
TGCGCCAGCAGCTTGGAGGCGTACTGGAATGGCTACACCTTC
>many|TRBJ1-3|TRBV10-3|NA
CAIQGSGNTIYF
TGTGCCATACAGGGATCTGGAAACACCATATATTTT
>many|TRBJ2-5|TRBV5-1|NA
CASSLEGEETQYF
TGCGCCAGCAGCTTGGAGGGTGAGGAGACCCAGTACTTC
>many|TRBJ2-4|TRBV20-1|TRBD1
CSARTGGGNIQYF
TGCAGTGCGCGGACAGGGGGGGGAAACATTCAGTACTTC
>NA|TRBJ2-5|TRBV5-8|NA
CASSPRGGENKYF
TGTGCCAGCAGCCCTCGTGGAGGAGAGAACAAGTACTTC
>many|TRBJ2-3|TRBV5-1|TRBD2
CASSLGLAGGPRDTQYF
TGCGCCAGCAGCTTGGGTCTAGCGGGAGGGCCCAGAGATACGCAGTATTTT
>many|TRBJ2-2|TRBV7-9|NA
CASSSQIGELFF
TGTGCCAGCAGCTCGCAGATCGGGGAGCTGTTTTTT
>many|TRBJ2-1|TRBV29-1|TRBD2
CSVEDLTSGVSYNEQFF
TGCAGCGTTGAAGATCTGACTAGCGGGGTATCCTACAATGAGCAGTTCTTC
>many|TRBJ2-1|TRBV24-1|TRBD2
CAPLTSGSAGGPF
TGTGCCCCTCTGACTAGCGGGAGCGCAGGCGGTCCTTTC
>many|TRBJ1-2|TRBV11-2|NA
CASSPLWQTGGYTF
TGTGCCAGCAGCCCTCTTTGGCAGACCGGTGGCTACACCTTC
>many|TRBJ1-5|TRBV10-1|NA
CASSNQPQHF
TGCGCCAGCAGTAATCAGCCCCAGCATTTT
>many|TRBJ1-1|TRBV5-6|NA
CASSLDGGARNTEAFF
TGTGCCAGCAGCTTGGATGGGGGAGCGAGGAACACTGAAGCTTTCTTT
>many|TRBJ2-1|TRBV6-5|NA
CASRPTHSRGDNEQFF
TGTGCCAGCAGACCCACTCACAGTAGAGGAGACAATGAGCAGTTCTTC
>many|TRBJ2-2|TRBV7-3|NA
CASSLNGNTGELFF
TGTGCCAGCAGCTTAAACGGGAACACCGGGGAGCTGTTTTTT
>many|TRBJ2-1|TRBV7-2|NA
CASSRTTYNEQFF
TGTGCCAGCAGTAGGACTACATACAATGAGCAGTTCTTC
>NA|TRBJ2-1|TRBV6-6|TRBD2
CASSYQGGSANEQFF
TGTGCCAGCAGTTACCAAGGCGGGAGTGCGAATGAGCAGTTCTTC
>NA|TRBJ2-2|TRBV24-1|NA
CATGPSGVTEELFF
TGTGCCACTGGCCCCTCAGGGGTCACCGAGGAGCTGTTTTTT
>many|TRBJ2-3|TRBV6-5|NA
CASSSFGQGPDTQYF
TGTGCCAGCAGTTCCTTCGGGCAGGGACCAGATACGCAGTATTTT
>medium-sized|TRBJ2-1|TRBV7-3|NA
CASSSGPNNEQFF
TGTGCCAGCAGCTCAGGACCCAACAATGAGCAGTTCTTC
>many|TRBJ1-5|TRBV3-1|NA
CASSDSRGGHQPQHF
TGTGCCAGCAGTGATAGCCGGGGCGGCCATCAGCCCCAGCATTTT
>many|TRBJ2-7|TRBV9|NA
CASSVEPSSYEQYF
TGTGCCAGCAGCGTAGAGCCTTCCTCCTACGAGCAGTACTTC
>many|TRBJ2-1|TRBV14|NA
CASSQGGGSNNEQFF
TGTGCCAGCAGCCAGGGCGGGGGCTCGAACAATGAGCAGTTCTTC
>NA|TRBJ2-1|TRBV7-9|NA
CASTLYNEQFF
TGTGCCAGCACCCTATACAATGAGCAGTTCTTC
>NA|TRBJ2-3|TRBV29-1|TRBD2
CSVAGTDTDTQYF
TGCAGCGTAGCGGGGACTGACACAGATACGCAGTATTTT
>many|TRBJ1-2|TRBV11-2|TRBD1
CASSQDRGNYGYTF
TGTGCCAGCAGCCAGGACAGGGGAAATTATGGCTACACCTTC
>many|TRBJ2-1|TRBV2|NA
CASTEQFF
TGTGCCAGCACTGAGCAGTTCTTC
>many|TRBJ2-2|TRBV20-1|TRBD2
CSASPGLASGELFF
TGCAGTGCTTCACCGGGACTAGCGTCCGGGGAGCTGTTTTTT
>NA|TRBJ2-5|TRBV20-1|NA
CSASGGPETQYF
TGCAGTGCTAGCGGGGGGCCCGAGACCCAGTACTTC
>medium-sized|TRBJ2-1|TRBV5-1|NA
CASSTRGQNNEQFF
TGCGCCAGCAGCACAAGAGGACAGAACAATGAGCAGTTCTTC
>many|TRBJ2-2|TRBV10-3|NA
CATLLGPINTGELFF
TGTGCCACCCTGCTGGGGCCCATCAACACCGGGGAGCTGTTTTTT
>many|TRBJ2-5|TRBV7-2|NA
CASSLVPSSAGRTQYF
TGTGCCAGCAGCTTGGTACCCTCTAGCGCCGGTAGGACCCAGTACTTC
>NA|TRBJ2-3|TRBV20-1|NA
CSAPRLRADTQYF
TGCAGTGCTCCGCGGTTGCGGGCAGATACGCAGTATTTT
>many|TRBJ2-1|TRBV5-1|TRBD1
CASSFRTGGYEQFF
TGCGCCAGCAGTTTCAGGACAGGGGGATATGAGCAGTTCTTC
>many|TRBJ2-3|TRBV4-2|TRBD2
CASRGGTSGGADTQYF
TGTGCCAGCCGCGGGGGGACTAGCGGGGGGGCAGATACGCAGTATTTT
>many|TRBJ2-5|TRBV7-2|TRBD2
CASSPAGGQETQYF
TGTGCCAGCAGCCCAGCGGGGGGACAAGAGACCCAGTACTTC
>many|TRBJ2-1|TRBV14|TRBD1
CASSQEDRGSYNEQFF
TGTGCCAGCAGCCAAGAGGACAGGGGGTCCTACAATGAGCAGTTCTTC
>medium-sized|TRBJ2-3|TRBV7-3|NA
CASSDRQDTQYF
TGTGCCAGCAGCGACCGACAGGATACGCAGTATTTT